A selection of T cell receptor beta chains follows, all from one sample in a study of T-cell memory formation after mild COVID-19. TCRdb passed the 5' RACE reads through MiXCR, listing each CDR3 protein once. The profile shows some 320,000 distinct CDR3 sequences, approximately 16% of them singletons. The sequenced sample was PBMCs or a T cell subset sorted from them (not recorded which). These receptors originate from a man between 18 and 29 years old who had mild COVID-19 (a few samples of this study predate the infection). Cell type and time point are not known. Each CDR3 is given with its conserved first and last residue. D genes are given only for firm matches. Clone size is shown for a subset of rows, as once, few, many or a class of expanded clone.

TRBV29-1	TRBJ2-3	few	-	CSVIRQRAVDTQYF	TGCAGCGTGATCCGACAGCGCGCGGTGGATACGCAGTATTTT
TRBV27	TRBJ2-5	few	-	CASSSDFEETQYF	TGTGCCAGCAGTTCGGACTTCGAAGAGACCCAGTACTTC
TRBV5-5	TRBJ2-3	many	-	CASGNLDMGDTQYF	TGTGCCAGCGGGAACCTGGACATGGGAGATACGCAGTATTTT
TRBV7-9	TRBJ1-4	few	-	CASSQTGTYEKLFF	TGTGCCAGCAGCCAAACCGGGACATACGAAAAACTGTTTTTT
TRBV4-2	TRBJ2-2	-	TRBD1	CASRATGWNTGELFF	TGTGCCAGCAGGGCGACAGGGTGGAACACCGGGGAGCTGTTTTTT
TRBV6-5	TRBJ2-5	few	-	CASSYSPGSPETQYF	TGTGCCAGCAGTTACTCTCCGGGCTCACCAGAGACCCAGTACTTC
TRBV6-2/TRBV6-3	TRBJ1-1	-	-	CASSYSGARVTEAFF	TGTGCCAGCAGTTACTCGGGCGCCAGGGTCACTGAAGCTTTCTTT
TRBV20-1	TRBJ1-5	few	-	CSAAEPDGGGRKPQHF	TGCAGTGCTGCAGAGCCGGATGGCGGTGGCAGGAAGCCCCAGCATTTT
TRBV12-3/TRBV12-4	TRBJ2-7	few	-	CASSLTTAHVGEQYF	TGTGCCAGCAGTTTAACAACAGCCCACGTTGGCGAGCAGTACTTC
TRBV7-2	TRBJ1-4	few	TRBD1	CASSLTGGRIEKLFF	TGTGCCAGCAGCCTGACAGGGGGCAGGATTGAAAAACTGTTTTTT
TRBV6-5	TRBJ2-1	-	-	CASSFFSGEQFF	TGTGCCAGCAGCTTTTTCAGCGGTGAGCAGTTCTTC
TRBV18	TRBJ2-7	few	-	CASSPPGDIRYEQYF	TGTGCCAGCTCACCCCCTGGGGATATACGCTACGAGCAGTACTTC
TRBV12-3/TRBV12-4	TRBJ1-5	few	TRBD1	CASSFGWSRQGFGTQPQHF	TGTGCCAGCAGTTTCGGTTGGAGCCGACAGGGGTTTGGTACTCAGCCCCAGCATTTT
TRBV7-2	TRBJ1-2	few	TRBD1	CASSLSTGDGYTF	TGTGCCAGCAGCTTATCGACAGGGGATGGCTACACCTTC
TRBV4-1	TRBJ1-2	few	-	CASSQGRTVTDLMGGYTF	TGCGCCAGCAGCCAAGGACGGACAGTTACCGACCTAATGGGTGGCTACACCTTC
TRBV2	TRBJ1-5	few	TRBD1	CASLTGLDQPQHF	TGTGCCAGCCTGACAGGGTTGGATCAGCCCCAGCATTTT
TRBV6-5	TRBJ1-6	-	TRBD1	CASSPRQGARSPLHF	TGTGCCAGCAGTCCCAGACAGGGGGCGAGGTCACCCCTCCACTTT
TRBV20-1	TRBJ2-7	-	TRBD1	CSARGQGAGEQYF	TGCAGTGCTAGAGGACAGGGGGCGGGCGAGCAGTACTTC
TRBV28	TRBJ2-3	once	TRBD2	CASRLAGGGGDTQYF	TGTGCCAGCAGACTAGCGGGGGGTGGGGGAGATACGCAGTATTTT
TRBV20-1	TRBJ2-1	many	-	CSASPFSGEQFF	TGCAGTGCTAGCCCCTTTAGTGGTGAGCAGTTCTTC
TRBV5-1	TRBJ1-6	few	TRBD1	CASSPRLQGNSPLHF	TGCGCCAGCAGCCCAAGACTACAGGGGAATTCACCCCTCCACTTT
TRBV20-1	TRBJ2-5	many	TRBD1	CSALGQMETQYF	TGCAGTGCCCTGGGACAGATGGAGACCCAGTACTTC
TRBV6-5	TRBJ2-7	few	TRBD2	CASSPASGGYEQYF	TGTGCCAGCAGCCCCGCTAGCGGGGGTTACGAGCAGTACTTC
TRBV6-5	TRBJ1-1	few	-	CASSYTGFDTEAFF	TGTGCCAGCAGCTATACAGGGTTCGACACTGAAGCTTTCTTT
TRBV29-1	TRBJ2-5	-	-	CSVGGAQETKYF	TGCAGCGTTGGGGGGGCCCAAGAGACCAAGTACTTC
TRBV5-1	TRBJ2-5	-	TRBD2	CASSPQAGRQETQYF	TGCGCCAGCAGCCCGCAGGCCGGGAGGCAAGAGACCCAGTACTTC
TRBV7-3	TRBJ2-3	-	TRBD2	CASSSTSGGTGAQYF	TGTGCCAGCAGCTCCACTAGCGGGGGTACCGGGGCGCAGTATTTT
TRBV5-1	TRBJ2-6	-	-	CASSLGRVGANVLTF	TGCGCCAGCAGCTTGGGCAGGGTGGGGGCCAACGTCCTGACTTTC
TRBV7-2	TRBJ2-1	many	-	CASSRGDFGYNEQFF	TGTGCCAGCAGCCGAGGGGACTTCGGCTACAATGAGCAGTTCTTC
TRBV6-6	TRBJ2-2	-	TRBD1	CASSYPRFGTGAGELFF	TGTGCCAGCAGTTACCCGCGTTTCGGGACAGGGGCCGGGGAGCTGTTTTTT
TRBV11-2	TRBJ2-3	-	-	CASSFRRESTDTQYF	TGTGCCAGCAGCTTTCGCAGGGAAAGCACAGATACGCAGTATTTT
TRBV5-1	TRBJ1-1	-	-	CASRPRGGDTEAFF	TGCGCCAGCCGCCCCAGGGGAGGGGACACTGAAGCTTTCTTT
TRBV30	TRBJ1-5	few	-	CAWSVLANQPQHF	TGTGCCTGGAGTGTACTGGCGAATCAGCCCCAGCATTTT
TRBV19	TRBJ2-2	-	-	CASSLQEVTGELFF	TGTGCCAGTAGTCTCCAGGAAGTCACCGGGGAGCTGTTTTTT
TRBV12-3/TRBV12-4	TRBJ2-4	few	TRBD1	CASSAVTGDNGKNIQYF	TGTGCCAGCAGTGCCGTGACAGGGGATAACGGCAAAAACATTCAGTACTTC
TRBV29-1	TRBJ1-2	few	TRBD1	CSAQGQSYGYTF	TGCAGCGCCCAGGGACAGAGCTATGGCTACACCTTC
TRBV30	TRBJ2-2	few	TRBD1	CAWSQWTGNGELFF	TGTGCCTGGAGTCAGTGGACAGGGAACGGGGAGCTGTTTTTT
TRBV7-2	TRBJ2-4	-	TRBD1	CASTSYGQGALAKNIQYF	TGTGCCAGCACCTCGTACGGACAGGGGGCCTTAGCCAAAAACATTCAGTACTTC
TRBV5-1	TRBJ2-3	-	TRBD2	CASSLGVSGGADTQYF	TGCGCCAGCAGCTTGGGAGTTAGCGGGGGAGCAGATACGCAGTATTTT
TRBV4-1	TRBJ1-1	-	-	CASSQVLGPPNTEAFF	TGCGCCAGCAGCCAAGTCCTGGGACCGCCCAACACTGAAGCTTTCTTT
TRBV10-3	TRBJ2-5	-	-	CAISESERFGQETQYF	TGTGCCATCAGTGAGTCTGAACGGTTTGGGCAAGAGACCCAGTACTTC
TRBV4-3	TRBJ2-4	-	-	CASSQDEGKNIQYF	TGCGCCAGCAGCCAAGATGAGGGCAAAAACATTCAGTACTTC
TRBV2	TRBJ1-2	-	TRBD1	CASSARQGANYGYTF	TGTGCCAGCAGTGCGCGACAGGGGGCCAACTATGGCTACACCTTC
TRBV4-1	TRBJ2-2	-	-	CASSQLDTGELFF	TGCGCCAGCAGCCAACTGGATACCGGGGAGCTGTTTTTT
TRBV4-1	TRBJ1-6	few	-	CASSHLPQESSYNSPLHF	TGCGCCAGCAGCCATTTGCCTCAGGAGAGCTCCTATAATTCACCCCTCCACTTT
TRBV13	TRBJ2-1	few	-	CASSGVRYPPNEQFF	TGTGCCAGCAGCGGGGTTAGGTATCCCCCCAATGAGCAGTTCTTC
TRBV3-1	TRBJ2-1	-	-	CASSQELGGGYNEQFF	TGTGCCAGCAGCCAAGAGTTGGGGGGTGGTTACAATGAGCAGTTCTTC
TRBV5-1	TRBJ2-5	-	TRBD1	CASSDQGAAETQYF	TGCGCCAGCAGCGACCAGGGGGCCGCGGAGACCCAGTACTTC
TRBV6-5	TRBJ2-2	few	-	CASSYSAGGGPNTGELFF	TGTGCCAGCAGTTACTCCGCGGGCGGGGGCCCCAACACCGGGGAGCTGTTTTTT
TRBV7-9	TRBJ2-1	-	TRBD2	CASSLPFLTGGNYNEQFF	TGTGCCAGCAGCTTACCCTTCTTAACGGGGGGTAACTACAATGAGCAGTTCTTC
TRBV7-2	TRBJ2-7	-	-	CASSSSTGPYYEQYF	TGTGCCAGCAGCTCGAGTACCGGACCATATTACGAGCAGTACTTC
TRBV2	TRBJ1-3	few	-	CASNRRDSGNTIYF	TGTGCCAGCAACCGCCGGGATTCTGGAAACACCATATATTTT
TRBV5-1	TRBJ2-5	few	-	CASTSRADSETQYF	TGCGCCAGCACTTCCCGAGCGGATTCAGAGACCCAGTACTTC